This record covers a single T cell receptor beta chain. Its antigen is not identified. The sample is drawn from a study of cytomegalovirus exposure and HLA in healthy donors. About the study: Of over 350 genotyped donors, roughly 81% grouped in the Caucasian-associated ancestry cluster. Study observations and caveats: More clonal expansion characterized HLA-associated TCR beta chains than equally common others in a later analysis.

The CDR3 is 13 residues long. V dropped 4 bases and J dropped 5 bases, with 14 bases sitting between them. Germline V gene data show CDR1 as SQVTM and CDR2 as ANQGSEA. With 60 Vbeta and 13 Jbeta primers, the PCR was carried out. Libraries were prepared by immunoSEQ multiplex PCR; TCRdb keeps only in-frame clonotypes and omits some of them. The repertoire holds some 120,000 clones, with around four fifths as singletons. This receptor was obtained from a man between 18 and 29 years old in good health and CMV-seropositive. The chain combines TRBV29-1 with TRBJ2-5; D is perhaps TRBD1 (6 bases). The sequenced material came from PBMCs. The CDR3 protein is CSVAGQGRETQYF. DNA for the CDR3: TGCAGCGTTGCGGGACAAGGTCGGGAGACCCAGTACTTC.